The 17 T cell receptor beta chains listed next were all sequenced from one sample in a study of cytotoxic CD8 clonotypes in ibrutinib-treated CLL. Some clones are missing from TCRdb's copy, which holds only in-frame ones; the method was immunoSEQ multiplex PCR. The sample carries around 160,000 clones, about 88% recorded once. This material consisted of PBMCs, taken at disease progression, from a patient treated with ibrutinib. The receptors originated from a human donor with chronic lymphocytic leukemia.

This clone was seen only once. The rearrangement uses TRBV11-3 and TRBJ1-1, with 8 bases lining up with TRBD1. The CDR3 is 15 amino acids. CDR1 is SGHNT, CDR2 YENEEA, per germline. V lost 3 bases, J lost 4 bases, and 7 bases stayed unmatched. As DNA, the CDR3 is TGTGCCAGCAGCTTTCAACAGGGGGGAGGCACTGAAGCTTTCTTT. It encodes CASSFQQGGGTEAFF.

The rearrangement links TRBV19 to TRBJ1-5, with unresolved D. V was shortened by 5 bases and J by 3 bases, with 14 bases between the two germline ends. Germline values: CDR1 LNHDA, CDR2 SQIVND (reference sequence). The CDR3 length is 15 residues. The CDR3 bases are TGTGCCAGTAGTTATTCCTGGCGGGTCAATCAGCCCCAGCATTTT. Translating gives CASSYSWRVNQPQHF.

The chain joins TRBV5-4 to TRBJ1-1; D not resolved. The CDR3 consists of 14 residues. Trimming took 0 bases from V and 5 from J, leaving 11 bases between them. Germline CDR1 and CDR2: SGHNT and YYREEE (reference sequence). The CDR3 is CASSLGRLETEAFF. The CDR3 region has the DNA TGTGCCAGCAGCTTGGGGCGGCTAGAGACTGAAGCTTTCTTT.

This clone showed up just a few times. V and J are TRBV19 and TRBJ1-5; unclear D gene. The V end was cut by 1 base, the J end by 0 bases, with 7 bases between. This CDR3 comprises 15 residues. CDR1 LNHDA and CDR2 SQIVND come from the germline V gene (reference sequence). In DNA form, the CDR3 reads TGTGCCAGTAGTATAGGCTTATTTAGCAATCAGCCCCAGCATTTT. It codes for CASSIGLFSNQPQHF.

The genes are TRBV7-8 and TRBJ1-4; D gene ambiguous. From germline, CDR1 is SGHVS and CDR2 FQNEAQ. The germline V and J ends were trimmed by 6 bases and 0 bases, with 17 bases remaining between them. CDR3 length: 17 amino acids. CDR3 sequence (DNA): TGTGCCAGCAGTTTAAGCCGCAAAGGTGCAACTAATGAAAAACTGTTTTTT. Encoded protein: CASSLSRKGATNEKLFF.

The table lists this clone with a few counts. J is TRBJ2-1 and V is TRBV11-2; TRBD2 aligns across 9 bases. V was clipped by 2 bases and J by 8 bases; unmatched bases: 16. The CDR3 covers 18 residues. Germline V lookup: CDR1 SGHAT, CDR2 FQNNGV. Written as DNA, the CDR3 is TGTGCCAGCAGCTTACGGTCAGGCGGGAGGGCCCTCTTCCATGAGCAGTTCTTC. Translating gives CASSLRSGGRALFHEQFF. The full variable domain, with the rest looked up from reference TRBV11-2 and TRBJ2-1, is EAGVAQSPRYKIIEKRQSVAFWCNPISGHATLYWYQQILGQGPKLLIQFQNNGVVDDSQLPKDRFSAERLKGVDSTLKIQPAKLEDSAVYLCASSLRSGGRALFHEQFFGPGTRLTVL.

This chain uses TRBV15 with TRBJ2-2; D uncertain. CDR3 length equals 16 residues. The germline V and J ends were trimmed by 1 base and 3 bases, with 12 bases remaining between them. The V gene's germline CDR1 is LNHNV and CDR2 YYDKDF (reference sequence). In DNA, the CDR3 is TGTGCCACCAGCAGAGTTATATGGGCGGACACCGGGGAGCTGTTTTTT. Protein sequence: CATSRVIWADTGELFF. The full variable domain, in which reference TRBV15 and TRBJ2-2 provide the parts outside the CDR3, is DAMVIQNPRYQVTQFGKPVTLSCSQTLNHNVMYWYQQKSSQAPKLLFHYYDKDFNNEADTPDNFQSRRPNTSFCFLDIRSPGLGDTAMYLCATSRVIWADTGELFFGEGSRLTVL.

This clone occurred once. This sequence joins TRBV6-1 and TRBJ2-1; maybe TRBD2 (6 bases). The CDR3 contains 16 residues. Germline CDR1 reads MNHNS; CDR2 reads SASEGT. Trimming removed 2 bases from V and 0 bases from J, with 11 bases in between. The CDR3 sequence is CASSEWRVSSYNEQFF. CDR3 nucleotide sequence: TGTGCCAGCAGTGAATGGAGGGTCTCCTCCTACAATGAGCAGTTCTTC.

The J gene is TRBJ2-3, the V gene TRBV18, with 8 bases lining up with TRBD2. Germline loops: CDR1 KGHSH, CDR2 LQKENI. The trim removed 0 bases at V and 6 bases at J, leaving 11 bases unmatched. The CDR3 consists of 17 residues. CDR3 DNA sequence: TGTGCCAGCTCACCACCGCGGGCTAGCGGGCCCAGGGATACGCAGTATTTT. The encoded protein is CASSPPRASGPRDTQYF.

This rearrangement joins TRBV6-5 to TRBJ2-3; D not certain. Germline CDR1 reads MNHEY; CDR2 reads SVGAGI. Trimming took off 0 bases at V and 5 bases at J, with 6 bases between the two ends. The CDR3 length is 13 residues. The CDR3 reads CASSYSLVDTQYF. The CDR3 DNA is TGTGCCAGCAGTTACTCATTGGTAGATACGCAGTATTTT.

The gene calls are TRBV19 and TRBJ2-7; unclear D gene. The CDR3 has 15 residues. The germline CDR1 and CDR2 sequences are LNHDA and SQIVND (reference sequence). V dropped 4 bases and J dropped 2 bases, with 15 bases sitting between them. CDR3 amino acids: CASSTQEGFAYEQYF. The CDR3 DNA sequence: TGTGCCAGTAGTACCCAAGAAGGGTTTGCCTACGAGCAGTACTTC.

J is TRBJ1-4 and V is TRBV4-1; a possible D gene is TRBD1 (5 bases). The CDR3 extends over 16 amino acids. The V end was cut by 0 bases, the J end by 8 bases, with 16 bases between. CDR1 is MGHRA and CDR2 is YSYEKL in the germline V gene. CDR3 amino acids: CASSQEVGRWGEKLFF. The CDR3 DNA follows: TGCGCCAGCAGCCAAGAAGTAGGCCGTTGGGGCGAAAAACTGTTTTTT.

The chain uses TRBV6-1 and TRBJ1-1; the D gene is possibly TRBD1 (5 bases). Germline assignment: CDR1 MNHNS and CDR2 SASEGT. V was cut by 5 bases and J by 7 bases, with 14 bases left in between. This CDR3 has 13 residues. The CDR3 region is CASSPERGSEAFF. CDR3 coding DNA: TGTGCCAGCAGTCCTGAGCGGGGGAGTGAAGCTTTCTTT.

A remark on this clone: Its ends do not fully match the called genes, so a read error is possible. The chain has TRBV6-5 and TRBJ1-2; the D is unclear. Germline CDR1 reads MNHEY; CDR2 reads SVGAGI. The CDR3 spans 12 residues. CDR3 in DNA: TGTGCCAGCAGTGAACAGTTCCGACACGAGAGCTTC. Translated: CASSEQFRHESF.

The rearrangement links TRBV7-2 to TRBJ2-1; a possible D gene is TRBD2 (6 bases). The germline V gene encodes CDR1 SGHTA and CDR2 FQGNSA. This CDR3 spans 15 amino acids. V gave up 7 bases and J gave up 10 bases, with 23 bases separating them. In DNA form, the CDR3 reads TGTGCCAGCACCACCCATGGGACTGACGGGGAGGAGCAGTTCTTC. Translating it yields CASTTHGTDGEEQFF. The variable domain in full, with the rest retrieved from reference TRBV7-2 and TRBJ2-1, is GAGVSQSPSNKVTEKGKDVELRCDPISGHTALYWYRQSLGQGLEFLIYFQGNSAPDKSGLPSDRFSAERTGGSVSTLTIQRTQQEDSAVYLCASTTHGTDGEEQFFGPGTRLTVL.

V gene TRBV6-1 combines with J gene TRBJ2-7; D is ambiguous. Looked up from germline, CDR1 is MNHNS and CDR2 is SASEGT. The V gene lost 7 bases and the J gene lost 2 bases, with 12 bases spanning the gap. The length of the CDR3 is 13 residues. The CDR3: CASKILGTYEQYF. CDR3 sequence (DNA): TGTGCCAGCAAGATATTAGGCACCTACGAGCAGTACTTC.

The rearrangement links TRBV5-1 to TRBJ2-2; D might be TRBD1 (6 bases). Per germline, CDR1 SGHRS and CDR2 YFSETQ. Trimming took off 4 bases at V and 0 bases at J, with 16 bases between the two ends. The CDR3 contains 17 residues. CDR3 nucleotides: TGCGCCAGCAGCGAAGGACAGCCTATTGCGAACACCGGGGAGCTGTTTTTT. Its protein product is CASSEGQPIANTGELFF. Variable domain in full (rest from reference TRBV5-1 and TRBJ2-2): KAGVTQTPRYLIKTRGQQVTLSCSPISGHRSVSWYQQTPGQGLQFLFEYFSETQRNKGNFPGRFSGRQFSNSRSEMNVSTLELGDSALYLCASSEGQPIANTGELFFGEGSRLTVL.